These T cell receptor beta chains were read from a single sample in a study of resident and recirculating memory T cells in vitiligo. The assay was immunoSEQ multiplex PCR, and TCRdb's table has in-frame clones only and misses some. The table includes 40,000 to 50,000 clones, about nine tenths detected once. Source material: blood. Source of these receptors: a male donor with vitiligo. CDR3s include the opening cysteine and the closing phenylalanine or tryptophan. A D gene is named only where the DNA matches it firmly. Clone size is shown for a subset of rows, as once, few, many or a class of expanded clone.

clone_size	j_call	v_call	d_call	cdr3_nt	cdr3_aa
.	TRBJ1-2	TRBV19	TRBD1	TGTGCCAGTATGCCTAAGACAGGGGGCTTCTATGGCTACACCTTC	CASMPKTGGFYGYTF
.	TRBJ1-1	TRBV7-3	TRBD1	TGTGCCAGCAGGCGAGGGGGCACCGAGAACACTGAAGCTTTCTTT	CASRRGGTENTEAFF
.	TRBJ1-6	TRBV9	.	TGTGCCAGCAGCGTGACAGGTGTCGATTCACCCCTCCACTTT	CASSVTGVDSPLHF
.	TRBJ1-2	TRBV19	.	TGTGCCAGTAGTATAATACAGGAGAACTATGGCTACACCTTC	CASSIIQENYGYTF
once	TRBJ1-5	TRBV19	.	TGTGCCAGTAAAACGGACTTTAGCAATCAGCCCCAGCATTTT	CASKTDFSNQPQHF
.	TRBJ2-2	TRBV27	.	TGTGCCAGCAGTCTTGGGGCAGCCAACACCGGGGAGCTGTTTTTT	CASSLGAANTGELFF
.	TRBJ2-2	TRBV7-2	.	TGTGCCAGCAGCTTAGCCGTCCCCGGGGAGCTGTTTTTT	CASSLAVPGELFF
medium-sized	TRBJ1-3	TRBV7-2	.	TGTGCCAGCAGTCCAAACCTACAGGGAAACACCATATATTTT	CASSPNLQGNTIYF
once	TRBJ1-1	TRBV19	TRBD1	TGTGCCAGCCATGAAGAGACAGGGGGCCGAAACACTGAAGCTTTCTTT	CASHEETGGRNTEAFF
.	TRBJ2-7	TRBV10-3	.	TGTGCCATCAGTGAGTCCAGGGTAGACGAGCAGTACTTC	CAISESRVDEQYF
few	TRBJ1-6	TRBV7-2	TRBD1	TGTGCCAGCAGCTCCGACAGGGGGTGGTCACCCCTCCACTTT	CASSSDRGWSPLHF
.	TRBJ2-2	TRBV9	.	TGTGCCAGCAGCCTTGGGGGGGGCGCCGGGGAGCTGTTTTTT	CASSLGGGAGELFF
.	TRBJ2-5	TRBV6-5	TRBD2	TGTGCCAGCAGCCCCGGACTAGTTGGGGTGAAGACCCAGTACTTC	CASSPGLVGVKTQYF
.	TRBJ1-1	TRBV7-2	.	TGTGCCAGCAGCTTAGACCTGCGGGAAAACACTGAAGCTTTCTTT	CASSLDLRENTEAFF
once	TRBJ2-1	TRBV7-3	TRBD2	TGTGCCAGCAGCTTTACCGGGGGGACCTACAATGAGCAGTTCTTC	CASSFTGGTYNEQFF
once	TRBJ2-7	TRBV7-3	TRBD1	TGTGCCAGCAGCGAACAGGGGGGTTCGTACGAGCAGTACTTC	CASSEQGGSYEQYF
.	TRBJ2-2	TRBV6-4	.	TGTGCCAGCAGTGACAAGGGGGACACCGGGGAGCTGTTTTTT	CASSDKGDTGELFF
.	TRBJ1-2	TRBV18	.	TGTGCCAGCTCACCTCAGGGTATCTATGGCTACACCTTC	CASSPQGIYGYTF
.	TRBJ1-2	TRBV11-2	TRBD1	TGTGCCAGCAGCCCGTCGGGACAGGGATCCTATGGCTACACCTTC	CASSPSGQGSYGYTF
.	TRBJ1-2	TRBV5-6	TRBD1	TGTGCCAGCAGCTCGGGACAGGTCTATGGCTACACCTTC	CASSSGQVYGYTF
.	TRBJ2-1	TRBV12-5	TRBD1	TGTGCTAGCCGACAGGGGGGGTACAATGAGCAGTTCTTC	CASRQGGYNEQFF
.	TRBJ1-2	TRBV5-6	TRBD1	TGTGCCAGCAGCTTTGGGGACAGGGAGGCCACCTTC	CASSFGDREATF
few	TRBJ2-1	TRBV7-9	TRBD2	TGTGCCAGCAGCCCCCGGGAGGGGGTCCCCAATGAGCAGTTCTTC	CASSPREGVPNEQFF
once	TRBJ2-6	TRBV7-9	.	TGTGCCAGCAGCCGGGCGGGCTCTGGGGCCAACGTCCTGACTTTC	CASSRAGSGANVLTF
.	TRBJ2-2	TRBV21-1	.	TGTGCCAGCTTGGGACAGGGCCGGACCGGGGAGCTGTTTTTT	CASLGQGRTGELFF
.	TRBJ2-2	TRBV7-3	TRBD2	TGTGCCAGCAGCCAACCGGGAGCGGGGGGGAGGATCGGGGAGCTGTTTTTT	CASSQPGAGGRIGELFF
few	TRBJ1-1	TRBV5-4	TRBD1	TGTGCCAGCAGCTTGGCTCTCAGGGGGCAAACTGAAGCTTTCTTT	CASSLALRGQTEAFF
.	TRBJ2-1	TRBV11-3	TRBD1	TGTGCCAGACTCCCCGTTTCGACAGGGGGATTAGAGCAGTTCTTC	CARLPVSTGGLEQFF
.	TRBJ2-1	TRBV30	TRBD1	TGTGCCTGCGGACAGGGCTGGGGCAATGAGCAGTTCTTC	CACGQGWGNEQFF
.	TRBJ2-4	TRBV19	TRBD1	TGTGCCAGTAGTACGAACCCGGGACAGCGTCACGACTTC	CASSTNPGQRHDF
.	TRBJ2-2	TRBV6-4	.	TGTGCCAGCAGGGAAACAGGGAGTAGGAAGCCCGGGGAGCTGTTTTTT	CASRETGSRKPGELFF
.	TRBJ1-1	TRBV4-2	.	TGTGCCAGCAGCCAAGTGGGCGGGCAAGCTGAAGCTTTCTTT	CASSQVGGQAEAFF
.	TRBJ2-3	TRBV2	.	TGTGCCAGCAGTGAAGGCAGTACCGATACGCAGTATTTT	CASSEGSTDTQYF
.	TRBJ2-3	TRBV9	TRBD1	TGTGCCAGCAGCGGTCAGGGGGAACCGCAGTATTTT	CASSGQGEPQYF
.	TRBJ2-1	TRBV6-5	TRBD1	TGTGCCAGCAGTCGACAGGGCTTCGAGCAGTTCTTC	CASSRQGFEQFF
.	TRBJ2-2	TRBV4-2	.	TGTGCCAGCAGCCAAGAAAAGGGGCTGGGGACCGGGGAGCTGTTTTTT	CASSQEKGLGTGELFF
.	TRBJ2-3	TRBV5-4	.	TGTGCCAGCAGCAAGAAGCTCACAGATACGCAGTATTTT	CASSKKLTDTQYF
.	TRBJ2-5	TRBV5-4	.	TGTGCCAGCAGCTTGGGCCCGGGAACCTCCCAAGAGACCCAGTACTTC	CASSLGPGTSQETQYF
.	TRBJ2-3	TRBV18	.	TGTGCCAGCTGCCCAGGCCAGGGCGCAGATACGCAGTATTTT	CASCPGQGADTQYF
.	TRBJ2-5	TRBV7-2	.	TGTGCCAGCAGCTCCGAGGCGTGGGAGACCCAGTACTTC	CASSSEAWETQYF
.	TRBJ2-7	TRBV18	TRBD2	TGTGCCAGCTCACCACTCCCCTCGGGGGGGGATCCAATTCGTTACGAGCAGTACTTC	CASSPLPSGGDPIRYEQYF
.	TRBJ2-2	TRBV6-5	.	TGTGCCAGCAGGTCAGGGATGGGAACCGGGGAGCTGTTTTTT	CASRSGMGTGELFF